A selection of T cell receptor beta chains follows, all from one sample in a study of blood T cell repertoires in COVID-19. Clones were sequenced by immunoSEQ multiplex PCR, and TCRdb holds only the in-frame ones, with some missing. The sample lists about 37,000 clones, roughly nine tenths occurring once. Material for sequencing was peripheral blood. The receptors derive from a human donor in a cohort sampled during active COVID-19. Each CDR3 is given with its conserved first and last residue. The order of the fields is CDR3 DNA, CDR3 protein, J gene, clone size, D gene, V gene. D genes are given only for firm matches. Clone size is given for some rows only: seen once, a few or many times, or a class if the clone is expanded.

CDR3 DNA: TGCGCCAGCAGCTTGAATGGCAGGGCCACCTACGAGCAGTACTTC; CDR3 protein: CASSLNGRATYEQYF; J gene: TRBJ2-7; clone size: .; D gene: .; V gene: TRBV5-1
CDR3 DNA: TGTGCCATCAGAGGACAGGGTATACAAGAGACCCAGTACTTC; CDR3 protein: CAIRGQGIQETQYF; J gene: TRBJ2-5; clone size: .; D gene: TRBD1; V gene: TRBV10-3
CDR3 DNA: TGTGCCAGCAGTGACGGACAGGGATGGAACATTCAGTACTTC; CDR3 protein: CASSDGQGWNIQYF; J gene: TRBJ2-4; clone size: .; D gene: TRBD1; V gene: TRBV6-1
CDR3 DNA: TGTGCCAGCAGTTACTCTGCTAGCAGGAGCTCCTACAATGAGCAGTTCTTC; CDR3 protein: CASSYSASRSSYNEQFF; J gene: TRBJ2-1; clone size: .; D gene: .; V gene: TRBV6-2/TRBV6-3
CDR3 DNA: TGCGCCAGCAGCCAACGACAGGATAGCTCCTACAATGAGCAGTTCTTC; CDR3 protein: CASSQRQDSSYNEQFF; J gene: TRBJ2-1; clone size: few; D gene: .; V gene: TRBV4-1
CDR3 DNA: TGTGCCAGCAGTTACCGGACAGGGCGATCTAACTATGGCTACACCTTC; CDR3 protein: CASSYRTGRSNYGYTF; J gene: TRBJ1-2; clone size: .; D gene: TRBD1; V gene: TRBV6-5
CDR3 DNA: TGTGCCTGGGAGCGACAGGGAAACACTGAAGCTTTCTTT; CDR3 protein: CAWERQGNTEAFF; J gene: TRBJ1-1; clone size: once; D gene: TRBD1; V gene: TRBV30
CDR3 DNA: TGTGCCAGCAGCTTAGCCCAGCTGGGGGGGACGGATGAGCAGTTCTTC; CDR3 protein: CASSLAQLGGTDEQFF; J gene: TRBJ2-1; clone size: .; D gene: TRBD2; V gene: TRBV7-2
CDR3 DNA: TGTGCGACAGGGTTAGCCAAAAACATTCAGTACTTC; CDR3 protein: CATGLAKNIQYF; J gene: TRBJ2-4; clone size: .; D gene: TRBD1; V gene: TRBV19
CDR3 DNA: TGTGCCACCAGTGATTTTCAGGGGATCGGCACAGATACGCAGTATTTT; CDR3 protein: CATSDFQGIGTDTQYF; J gene: TRBJ2-3; clone size: .; D gene: .; V gene: TRBV24-1
CDR3 DNA: TGTGCCAGCAGCCAGTATGAGCAGTTCTTC; CDR3 protein: CASSQYEQFF; J gene: TRBJ2-1; clone size: .; D gene: .; V gene: TRBV11-2
CDR3 DNA: TGCGCCAGCAGCTTGGGGGGCTCAGGGGTCTACAATGAGCAGTTCTTC; CDR3 protein: CASSLGGSGVYNEQFF; J gene: TRBJ2-1; clone size: .; D gene: .; V gene: TRBV5-1
CDR3 DNA: TGTGCCAGCAGCCCCGGGACAGGGGCAACTAATGAAAAACTGTTTTTT; CDR3 protein: CASSPGTGATNEKLFF; J gene: TRBJ1-4; clone size: .; D gene: TRBD1; V gene: TRBV3-1/TRBV3-2